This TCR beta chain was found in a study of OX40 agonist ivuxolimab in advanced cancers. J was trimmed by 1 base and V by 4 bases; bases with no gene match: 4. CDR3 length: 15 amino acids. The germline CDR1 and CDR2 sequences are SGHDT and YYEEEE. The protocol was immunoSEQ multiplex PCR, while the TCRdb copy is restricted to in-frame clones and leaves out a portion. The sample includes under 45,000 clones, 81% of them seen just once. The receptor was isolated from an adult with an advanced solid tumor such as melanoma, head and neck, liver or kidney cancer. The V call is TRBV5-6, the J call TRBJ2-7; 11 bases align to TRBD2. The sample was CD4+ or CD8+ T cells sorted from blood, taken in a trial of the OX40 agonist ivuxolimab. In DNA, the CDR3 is TGTGCCAGCAGCACGAGACTAGCGGGGTCCTACGAGCAGTACGTC. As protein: CASSTRLAGSYEQYV.